This T cell receptor (beta chain) was recovered during a study of tumor-infiltrating lymphocytes in primary liver carcinoma. CDR1 and CDR2 (germline): LGHNA, YNFKEQ. The CDR3 is 16 amino acids. Study-wide points: When set against blood, tumors had a significantly higher top-250-clone fraction (p = 0.039).

Unsorted bulk tissue, about 17-34 mg of it, served as the source for co-extraction of RNA and DNA. This clonotype was found once. What it binds is unknown. A read error may account for a junction end that differs from germline. Total RNA amounting to 500 ng was the source from which TCR beta cDNA was made with a constant-region primer. ARM-PCR was slightly modified, and three nested multiplex PCR rounds with it gave rise to the TCR beta libraries. Amplification in the first two PCR rounds was performed using TRBV1-TRBV30 forward primers and a C-beta reverse primer for 10 cycles each. One entry per CDR3 protein results from TCRdb running MiXCR on the multiplex PCR reads. Of about 190,000 distinct CDR3 sequences listed, around four fifths are singletons.

This receptor was taken from a man aged 40-50 years with primary liver carcinoma and hepatitis B virus infection. The specimen sequenced was tumor tissue from primary liver carcinoma. V and J are TRBV4-2 and TRBJ2-1; 10 bases match TRBD1. The CDR3 bases are TGTGCCAGCAGCCACGCAGGGGGACAGGGGAACTATGAGCCGTTCTTC. This encodes CASSHAGGQGNYEPFF.